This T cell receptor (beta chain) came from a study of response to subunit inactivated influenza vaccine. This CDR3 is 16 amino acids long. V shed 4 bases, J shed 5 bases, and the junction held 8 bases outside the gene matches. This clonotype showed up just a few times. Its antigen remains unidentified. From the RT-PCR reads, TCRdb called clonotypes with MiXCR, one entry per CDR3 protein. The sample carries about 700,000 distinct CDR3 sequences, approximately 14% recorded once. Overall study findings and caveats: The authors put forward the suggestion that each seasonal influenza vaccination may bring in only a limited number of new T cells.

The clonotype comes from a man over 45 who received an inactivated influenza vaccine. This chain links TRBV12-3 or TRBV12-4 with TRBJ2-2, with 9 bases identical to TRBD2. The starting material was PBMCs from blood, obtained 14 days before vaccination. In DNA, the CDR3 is TGTGCCAGCAGTTATAGCGGGGGTCGTAGGACCGGGGAGCTGTTTTTT. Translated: CASSYSGGRRTGELFF.